The 24 T cell receptor beta chains listed next were all sequenced from one sample in a study of OX40 agonist ivuxolimab in advanced cancers. TCRdb's table, derived via immunoSEQ multiplex PCR, lists solely in-frame clones and lacks some. Of about 76,000 clones in the sample, 65% to 90% were seen once. The input for sequencing was CD4+ or CD8+ T cells sorted from blood, taken in a trial of the OX40 agonist ivuxolimab. Receptors were obtained from an adult with an advanced solid tumor such as melanoma, head and neck, liver or kidney cancer.

In nucleotides, the CDR3 is TGTGCCAGCAGTGTTCAGGGTGCCGAGCAGTACTTC. Its protein is CASSVQGAEQYF. The chain has TRBV2 and TRBJ2-7; tentative D call: TRBD1 (5 bases). CDR1 SNHLY and CDR2 FYNNEI come from the germline V gene. CDR3 length: 12 amino acids. V lost 4 bases and J lost 6, with 10 bases in between.

The chain combines TRBV9 with TRBJ2-3; D is ambiguous. The V end lost 0 bases, the J end lost 3 bases, and 8 bases lay between the germline ends. Germline-derived CDR1 and CDR2 are SGDLS and YYNGEE. CDR3 size: 14 residues. The CDR3 DNA sequence: TGTGCCAGCAGCGTAGCTCGGGTTACAGATACGCAGTATTTT. Its protein product is CASSVARVTDTQYF. Full variable domain (remainder filled in from reference TRBV9 and TRBJ2-3): DSGVTQTPKHLITATGQRVTLRCSPRSGDLSVYWYQQSLDQGLQFLIQYYNGEERAKGNILERFSAQQFPDLHSELNLSSLELGDSALYFCASSVARVTDTQYFGPGTRLTVL.

J is TRBJ2-6 and V is TRBV7-9; 8 nucleotides agree with TRBD1. V was pared by 5 bases and J by 5 bases, with 5 bases of the junction left unmatched. Germline CDR1 and CDR2: SEHNR and FQNEAQ (reference sequence). This CDR3 spans 15 amino acids. Written as DNA, the CDR3 is TGTGCCAGCAGCGATGGACAGGGAAGGGCCAACGTCCTGACTTTC. Amino acid sequence: CASSDGQGRANVLTF.

This chain connects TRBV5-6 to TRBJ2-5, with D possibly TRBD1 on 6 matching bases. The CDR3 spans 13 residues. The V and J ends lost 4 bases and 2 bases respectively, with 9 bases between them. CDR1 SGHDT and CDR2 YYEEEE come from the germline V gene. The CDR3 sequence: CASSIGQQETQYF. As DNA, the CDR3 is TGTGCCAGCAGCATCGGACAGCAAGAGACCCAGTACTTC.

V usage is TRBV7-9 and J usage is TRBJ2-7; tentative D call: TRBD1 (6 bases). Germline CDR1 SEHNR, CDR2 FQNEAQ (reference sequence). The CDR3 is made up of 12 amino acids. V lost 5 bases, J lost 4 bases, and 9 bases lay in between. The CDR3 spells CASSLQGYEQYF. The DNA of the CDR3 is TGTGCCAGCAGCCTACAGGGATACGAGCAGTACTTC.

The chain joins TRBV7-2 to TRBJ1-2; D remains ambiguous. The CDR3 loop spans 14 amino acids. CDR1 and CDR2 (germline): SGHTA, FQGNSA. V was shortened by 1 base and J by 7 bases, with 13 bases between the two germline ends. CDR3 in DNA: TGTGCCAGCAGCTTAGACGGAGCTTATACTGGCTACACCTTC. Its protein product is CASSLDGAYTGYTF.

The chain joins TRBV5-4 to TRBJ2-1; 8 nucleotides align to TRBD2. Germline CDR1 is SGHNT and CDR2 is YYREEE (reference sequence). With V trimmed by 0 bases and J by 6 bases, 5 bases remained unmatched. CDR3 length: 15 amino acids. The CDR3 protein is CASSLERGQPNEQFF. The CDR3 DNA is TGTGCCAGCAGCTTGGAGCGGGGGCAACCCAATGAGCAGTTCTTC.

CDR3: CACGGGDQPQHF. CDR3 nucleotide sequence: TGTGCCTGTGGGGGGGGTGATCAGCCCCAGCATTTT. The V and J genes are TRBV30 and TRBJ1-5; perhaps TRBD1 as D (5 bases). The V and J ends lost 6 bases and 5 bases respectively, with 11 bases between them. CDR1 and CDR2 (germline): GTSNPN, SVGIG (reference sequence). This CDR3 contains 12 residues.

This chain uses TRBV6-5 with TRBJ1-2, with 7 nucleotides matching TRBD1. This CDR3 is built from 14 residues. Germline CDR1 MNHEY, CDR2 SVGAGI. The J segment lost 6 bases and the V segment lost 4 bases, leaving 8 bases of the junction unmatched. The CDR3 DNA sequence: TGTGCCAGCAGTTGGACAGGAAGAGAGGATGGCTACACCTTC. Its protein product is CASSWTGREDGYTF.

This rearrangement joins TRBV5-5 to TRBJ2-3; tentatively, D is TRBD2 (6 bases). The CDR3 is 15 residues long. The germline V and J ends were trimmed by 4 bases and 0 bases, with 12 bases remaining between them. The germline V gene encodes CDR1 SGHKS and CDR2 YYEKEE (reference sequence). The DNA for the CDR3 is TGTGCCAGCAGCCCTCCGGGACTTAGCACAGATACGCAGTATTTT. Residues: CASSPPGLSTDTQYF.

The rearrangement links TRBV29-1 to TRBJ2-1; D call uncertain. The CDR3 extends over 12 amino acids. The V gene lost 4 bases and the J gene lost 6 bases, with 10 bases spanning the gap. Germline CDR1 SQVTM, CDR2 ANQGSEA. The CDR3 DNA sequence: TGCAGCGTTGTACCCCTGGGCAATGAGCAGTTCTTC. Residues: CSVVPLGNEQFF.

The chain links TRBV7-2 to TRBJ1-1; TRBD1 matches 8 bases. The germline V gene encodes CDR1 SGHTA and CDR2 FQGNSA. V was clipped by 1 base and J by 0 bases; unmatched bases: 4. The CDR3 contains 16 residues. Here the CDR3 DNA reads TGTGCCAGCAGCTTAGGCGGGACAGGAATGAACACTGAAGCTTTCTTT. Amino acid sequence: CASSLGGTGMNTEAFF.

V gene TRBV19 combines with J gene TRBJ1-2; 8 nucleotides align to TRBD1. The V segment lost 4 bases and the J segment 6 bases; nucleotides outside the gene matches: 10. The CDR3 totals 15 residues. Germline CDR1 and CDR2: LNHDA and SQIVND (reference sequence). CDR3 amino acids: CASSTEQGGFHGYTF. The CDR3 DNA reads as TGTGCCAGTAGTACAGAACAGGGGGGGTTTCATGGCTACACCTTC. Supplemented by reference TRBV19 and TRBJ1-2, the full variable domain reads DGGITQSPKYLFRKEGQNVTLSCEQNLNHDAMYWYRQDPGQGLRLIYYSQIVNDFQKGDIAEGYSVSREKKESFPLTVTSAQKNPTAFYLCASSTEQGGFHGYTFGSGTRLTVV.

The chain carries TRBV7-2 and TRBJ1-2; no reliable D call. The germline V and J ends were trimmed by 4 bases and 6 bases, with 18 bases remaining between them. Germline loops: CDR1 SGHTA, CDR2 FQGNSA. The CDR3 is made up of 15 amino acids. CDR3 sequence reads: CASSSGRSAFDGYTF. The CDR3 nucleotides read TGTGCCAGCAGCTCAGGACGGAGTGCGTTCGATGGCTACACCTTC.

There are a few counts of this clone. CDR3 coding DNA: TGTGCCAGCAGCTTAGGCGGGGGTGAGGCGGCCTACGAGCAGTACTTC. It encodes CASSLGGGEAAYEQYF. The chain is built from TRBV7-9 and TRBJ2-7; 7 positions agree with TRBD2. Germline CDR1 SEHNR, CDR2 FQNEAQ (reference sequence). Trimming at V came to 1 base and at J to 2 bases, leaving 8 bases not matched to a gene. CDR3 length: 16 amino acids.

The V call is TRBV4-3, the J call TRBJ2-7; D gene ambiguous. In germline, CDR1 is LGHNA, CDR2 YSLEER. The ends were cut back, 1 base at V and 2 bases at J, with 12 bases in the middle. The length of the CDR3 is 15 residues. The CDR3 protein is CASSQVVAAAYEQYF. The CDR3 region has the DNA TGCGCCAGCAGCCAAGTAGTTGCGGCAGCCTACGAGCAGTACTTC.

The chain employs TRBV9 and TRBJ1-2; 8 bases fit TRBD1. This CDR3 comprises 15 residues. J lost 6 bases, V lost 1 base, and 8 bases had no gene match. Germline-derived CDR1 and CDR2 are SGDLS and YYNGEE. This chain's CDR3 is CASSVSRGQGDGYTF. The DNA for the CDR3 is TGTGCCAGCAGCGTATCCCGAGGACAGGGAGATGGCTACACCTTC.

V is TRBV6-1 and J is TRBJ2-1, with TRBD2 identical over 12 bases. CDR3 length: 15 residues. The V gene's germline CDR1 is MNHNS and CDR2 SASEGT. Trimming cost V 5 bases and J 10 bases; bases outside gene matches: 9. The CDR3 region has the DNA TGTGCCAGCAGTACTAGCGGGGGGAGCCGGGGGGAGCAGTTCTTC. Translated: CASSTSGGSRGEQFF.

The V gene is TRBV11-2, the J gene TRBJ2-1; the match to TRBD2 covers 7 bases. Germline CDR1 SGHAT, CDR2 FQNNGV. The CDR3 is 16 amino acids. With 0 bases clipped from V and 2 bases from J, the junction kept 4 bases outside the gene matches. The CDR3 loop reads CASSLDQLAPYNEQFF. The CDR3 bases are TGTGCCAGCAGCTTAGATCAACTAGCGCCCTACAATGAGCAGTTCTTC.

The V and J genes are TRBV29-1 and TRBJ1-2; D remains unclear. Trimming pared 6 bases from V and 5 bases from J, leaving 13 bases between. The CDR3 runs 12 residues. Germline CDR1 SQVTM, CDR2 ANQGSEA. CDR3 in amino acids: CSVLELGYGYTF. The CDR3 region has the DNA TGCAGCGTCTTAGAATTAGGGTATGGCTACACCTTC.

This chain uses TRBV6-5 with TRBJ2-3, with TRBD2 matching over 7 bases. The germline CDR1 and CDR2 sequences are MNHEY and SVGAGI. V was pared by 6 bases and J by 0 bases, with 3 bases of the junction left unmatched. The CDR3 spans 14 residues. CDR3: CASRRDYSTDTQYF. The CDR3 DNA sequence: TGTGCCAGCAGAAGGGACTATAGCACAGATACGCAGTATTTT.

The chain has TRBV2 and TRBJ1-4; D ambiguous. The CDR3 length is 15 residues. With 5 bases removed from V and 3 bases from J, the gap between germline ends came to 13 bases. CDR1 and CDR2 (germline): SNHLY, FYNNEI. CDR3 residues: CASSWNREPNEKLFF. CDR3 nucleotide sequence: TGTGCCAGCAGTTGGAACAGAGAACCTAATGAAAAACTGTTTTTT.

The V call is TRBV4-3, the J call TRBJ2-5, with D possibly called TRBD1 or TRBD2 (5 bases each). V was shortened by 0 bases and J by 7 bases, with 15 bases between the two germline ends. CDR1 is LGHNA, CDR2 YSLEER, per germline. CDR3 length: 15 amino acids. The CDR3 region has the DNA TGCGCCAGCAGCCAAGATAAGGGGAGCGGTGGGACCCAGTACTTC. Its translation: CASSQDKGSGGTQYF.

The sample holds one count of this clone. The rearrangement joins TRBV15 to TRBJ2-7, with D uncertain. Germline V gene sequence: CDR1 LNHNV, CDR2 YYDKDF (reference sequence). There are 13 residues in the CDR3. The V end was cut by 1 base, the J end by 6 bases, with 10 bases between. This CDR3 is CATSRVLGFEQYF. For the CDR3, the DNA is TGTGCCACCAGCAGAGTCCTCGGGTTCGAGCAGTACTTC. Supplemented by reference TRBV15 and TRBJ2-7, the full variable domain reads DAMVIQNPRYQVTQFGKPVTLSCSQTLNHNVMYWYQQKSSQAPKLLFHYYDKDFNNEADTPDNFQSRRPNTSFCFLDIRSPGLGDTAMYLCATSRVLGFEQYFGPGTRLTVT.